Following are 17 T cell receptor beta chains from one sample sequenced in a study of PD-1 blockade in classical Hodgkin lymphoma. With no exception, relapse followed autologous stem cell transplantation in all patients, and brentuximab vedotin exposure varied. Magnetic depletion of unwanted cells isolated CD4+ T cells from thawed PBMCs. TCRdb's table, derived via immunoSEQ multiplex PCR, lists solely in-frame clones and lacks some. Of approximately 6,400 clones listed, less than 80% are singletons. Sequenced material: CD4+ T cells from blood, taken at baseline. These receptor sequences come from a human donor with classical Hodgkin lymphoma.

The chain combines TRBV6-6 with TRBJ2-6, with D uncertain. This CDR3 has 14 amino acids. V lost 7 bases and J lost 4, with 11 bases in between. Germline V gives CDR1 MNHNY, CDR2 SVGAGI (reference sequence). The CDR3 is CASTYLTGANVLTF. CDR3 nucleotides: TGTGCCAGCACCTACCTGACGGGGGCCAACGTCCTGACTTTC.

The chain recombines TRBV4-3 with TRBJ1-3; TRBD1 might be the D (5 bases). The ends were cut back, 8 bases at V and 0 bases at J, with 11 bases in the middle. CDR1 is LGHNA, CDR2 YSLEER, per germline. The CDR3 sequence is 14 residues long. CDR3 bases: TGCGCCAGCTCACAGGTGCGCTCTGGAAACACCATATATTTT. This gives the protein CASSQVRSGNTIYF.

The gene calls are TRBV4-3 and TRBJ1-4; tentatively, D is TRBD1 (5 bases). The CDR3 covers 18 residues. V lost 0 bases and J 0 bases, leaving 14 bases between the germline ends. Germline V gives CDR1 LGHNA, CDR2 YSLEER. In nucleotides, the CDR3 is TGCGCCAGCAGCCAAGATCCCGGCAGGGCTGCAACTAATGAAAAACTGTTTTTT. Amino acid sequence: CASSQDPGRAATNEKLFF.

The V call is TRBV6-5, the J call TRBJ2-7; D is tentatively TRBD1 or TRBD2 (5 bases each). The V gene's germline CDR1 is MNHEY and CDR2 SVGAGI. There are 15 residues in the CDR3. Trimming removed 6 bases from V and 3 bases from J, with 18 bases in between. CDR3 sequence (DNA): TGTGCCAGCAGAACGGATCGGGACGGATACTACGAGCAGTACTTC. Translation: CASRTDRDGYYEQYF.

V is TRBV7-9 and J is TRBJ1-2; 10 bases line up with TRBD1. CDR1 and CDR2 (germline): SEHNR, FQNEAQ (reference sequence). J lost 3 bases, V lost 5 bases, and 3 bases had no gene match. The CDR3 is 14 residues long. The CDR3 loop reads CASSRGQGDYGYTF. In DNA, the CDR3 is TGTGCCAGCAGCCGAGGACAGGGGGACTATGGCTACACCTTC.

This clone appeared a few times. This chain joins TRBV7-8 and TRBJ2-2; D unresolved. V lost 5 bases, J lost 8 bases, and 21 bases lay in between. The CDR3 is made up of 16 amino acids. Per germline, CDR1 SGHVS and CDR2 FQNEAQ. CDR3 nucleotides: TGTGCCAGCAGCCCTTCCCGGGTTCCAAGACGGGGGGAGCTGTTTTTT. Amino acid sequence: CASSPSRVPRRGELFF.

The chain employs TRBV20-1 and TRBJ2-5, with D hard to call. Trimming removed 3 bases from V and 5 bases from J, with 7 bases in between. In germline, CDR1 is DFQATT, CDR2 SNEGSKA (reference sequence). CDR3 length: 11 residues. In DNA, the CDR3 is TGCAGTGCTAGGCCCGAGGAGACCCAGTACTTC. Translated, it gives CSARPEETQYF.

This sequence joins TRBV6-5 and TRBJ2-6, with D unresolved. With 6 bases removed from V and 8 bases from J, the gap between germline ends came to 11 bases. The CDR3 runs 13 residues. Germline CDR1 reads MNHEY; CDR2 reads SVGAGI. The CDR3 protein is CASRSPITNVLTF. The DNA for the CDR3 is TGTGCCAGCAGGAGTCCAATTACCAACGTCCTGACTTTC.

The V and J genes are TRBV6-6 and TRBJ2-3; tentatively, D is TRBD2 (7 bases). CDR3 size: 15 residues. V was pared by 7 bases and J by 1 base, with 15 bases between. Germline V CDR1 and CDR2: MNHNY, SVGAGI (reference sequence). The CDR3 spells CASNIGGGGTDTQYF. The CDR3, as DNA: TGTGCCAGCAATATAGGAGGGGGGGGCACAGATACGCAGTATTTT.

The rearrangement links TRBV5-5 to TRBJ1-2, with D unclear. The CDR3 spans 14 residues. The germline V gene encodes CDR1 SGHKS and CDR2 YYEKEE (reference sequence). V lost 0 bases and J lost 2, with 8 bases in between. DNA of the CDR3: TGTGCCAGCAGCTTGGAGTTAGGGAACTATGGCTACACCTTC. This gives the protein CASSLELGNYGYTF.

The chain recombines TRBV10-1 with TRBJ1-2; D remains unclear. With 5 bases removed from V and 8 bases from J, the gap between germline ends came to 15 bases. Germline CDR1 is WNHNN and CDR2 is SYGVQD (reference sequence). This CDR3 has 13 residues. The DNA of the CDR3 is TGCGCCAGCAGTCCCCCGAGGGTCCAAGGCTACACCTTC. As protein: CASSPPRVQGYTF.

The chain has TRBV18 and TRBJ2-7; tentatively, D is TRBD1 (5 bases). The V and J ends lost 1 base and 6 bases respectively, with 7 bases between them. This CDR3 is 12 amino acids long. Germline loops: CDR1 KGHSH, CDR2 LQKENI. In DNA form, the CDR3 reads TGTGCCAGCTCACCACAGGGGCGCGAGCAGTACTTC. This gives the protein CASSPQGREQYF.

This clone was observed a few times. The chain is built from TRBV4-1 and TRBJ1-1; 10 bases are shared with TRBD1. Germline values: CDR1 MGHRA, CDR2 YSYEKL. This CDR3 is built from 16 residues. The ends lost 4 bases at V and 4 bases at J; junction bases unmatched: 9. The CDR3: CASSLAKTGGSTEAFF. CDR3 coding DNA: TGCGCCAGCAGCCTGGCAAAGACAGGGGGCAGCACTGAAGCTTTCTTT.

The chain recombines TRBV2 with TRBJ1-5; no clear D gene. The CDR3 loop spans 12 amino acids. Germline V CDR1 and CDR2: SNHLY, FYNNEI. The germline V and J ends were trimmed by 7 bases and 3 bases, with 7 bases remaining between them. The CDR3 loop reads CASTAFNQPQHF. DNA for the CDR3: TGTGCCAGCACGGCGTTCAATCAGCCCCAGCATTTT.

This clone was counted a few times. The V and J genes are TRBV11-2 and TRBJ1-3; 8 nucleotides align to TRBD1. Trimming removed 4 bases from V and 9 bases from J; junction bases left unmatched: 11. CDR1 is SGHAT, CDR2 FQNNGV, per germline. This CDR3 has 15 residues. CDR3 residues: CASSSPRTGGGTIYF. CDR3 DNA sequence: TGTGCCAGCAGCTCGCCAAGAACAGGGGGGGGCACCATATATTTT.

The genes are TRBV28 and TRBJ1-1, with D maybe TRBD1 (5 bases). CDR3 size: 15 residues. V shed 0 bases and J shed 1 base, with 9 bases lying between them. The germline CDR1 and CDR2 sequences are MDHEN and SYDVKM. This CDR3 reads CASSLWRRGNTEAFF. CDR3 nucleotide sequence: TGTGCCAGCAGTTTATGGAGGAGGGGGAACACTGAAGCTTTCTTT.

This clone has more than one count but fewer than ten. V and J are TRBV30 and TRBJ1-5; D remains ambiguous. In germline, CDR1 is GTSNPN, CDR2 SVGIG (reference sequence). Trimming took 0 bases from V and 4 from J, leaving 7 bases between them. This CDR3 has 13 amino acids. DNA for the CDR3: TGTGCCTGGAGTGTGCAGCGGAATCAGCCCCAGCATTTT. It is translated as CAWSVQRNQPQHF.